The next 4 T cell receptor beta chains were all read from a single sample in a study of regulatory T cells in long-lasting Graves disease. Building of the TCR beta libraries involved iRepertoire HTBI primers and Arm-PCR of CDR3 regions. TCRdb recomputed calls from the multiplex PCR reads with MiXCR, one row per CDR3 protein. The data hold about 360,000 distinct CDR3 sequences, with about a sixth observed a single time. Time point denoted: newly diagnosed GD, antithyroid drugs for less than 3 months. Researchers made the TCR library from RNA that was extracted from PBMCs. These data were likewise used in another study, on T cells in Graves' hyperthyroidism and ophthalmopathy.

The sample in question was peripheral blood mononuclear cells (PBMCs), obtained at new diagnosis, from a patient treated with antithyroid drugs. The receptors stem from a woman aged 18-35 years with Graves disease.

The rearrangement links TRBV4-1 to TRBJ2-7; D call uncertain. Trimming removed 1 base at V and 1 base at J, with 11 bases between. Germline V gene lookup returns CDR1 MGHRA and CDR2 YSYEKL. This CDR3 is 15 amino acids long. The chain's CDR3 is CASSQGLGVSYEQYF. The CDR3 DNA reads as TGCGCCAGCAGCCAAGGATTAGGTGTGTCCTACGAGCAGTACTTC.

The V call is TRBV6-2 or TRBV6-3, the J call TRBJ1-3; D is unresolved. The CDR3 runs 12 residues. V lost 2 bases and J 10 bases, leaving 9 bases between the germline ends. Per germline, CDR1 MNHEY and CDR2 SVGEGT. CDR3 sequence: CASSYGDGTIYF. DNA of the CDR3: TGTGCCAGCAGTTACGGGGATGGGACCATATATTTT.

This clonotype appeared many times. The chain carries TRBV6-2 or TRBV6-3 and TRBJ2-7; TRBD2 matches 12 bases. Trimming took 7 bases from V and 0 from J; bases not matched to a gene: 4. The CDR3 has 15 residues. Germline CDR1 is MNHEY and CDR2 is SVGEGT. The CDR3 loop is CASTPGLAGSYEQYF. In DNA form, the CDR3 reads TGTGCCAGCACCCCGGGACTAGCGGGCTCCTACGAGCAGTACTTC.

There are many counts of this clonotype. This chain links TRBV9 with TRBJ2-7, with TRBD2 matching 7 bases. The CDR3 sequence is 15 residues long. V was clipped by 2 bases and J by 6 bases; unmatched bases: 11. From germline, CDR1 is SGDLS and CDR2 YYNGEE. The CDR3 loop is CASSVSSGTMIEQYF. Written as DNA, the CDR3 is TGTGCCAGCAGCGTTTCGAGCGGGACCATGATCGAGCAGTACTTC. Together with reference TRBV9 and TRBJ2-7, the CDR3 gives the full variable domain: DSGVTQTPKHLITATGQRVTLRCSPRSGDLSVYWYQQSLDQGLQFLIQYYNGEERAKGNILERFSAQQFPDLHSELNLSSLELGDSALYFCASSVSSGTMIEQYFGPGTRLTVT.